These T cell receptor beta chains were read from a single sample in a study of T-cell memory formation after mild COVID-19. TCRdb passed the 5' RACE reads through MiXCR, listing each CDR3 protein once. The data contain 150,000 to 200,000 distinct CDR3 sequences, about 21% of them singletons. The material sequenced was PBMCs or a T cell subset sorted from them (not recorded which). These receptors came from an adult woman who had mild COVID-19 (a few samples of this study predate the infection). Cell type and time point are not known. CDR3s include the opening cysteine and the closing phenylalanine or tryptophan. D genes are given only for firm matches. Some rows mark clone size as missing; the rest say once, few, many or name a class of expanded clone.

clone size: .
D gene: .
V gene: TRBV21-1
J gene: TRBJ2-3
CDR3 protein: CASSKGGSGRFDSWDTQYF
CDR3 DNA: TGTGCCAGCAGCAAAGGGGGTAGCGGGAGATTTGATTCATGGGATACGCAGTATTTT

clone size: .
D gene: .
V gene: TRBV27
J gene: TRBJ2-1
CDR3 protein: CASSLSLLYNEQFF
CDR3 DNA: TGTGCCAGCAGTTTATCGTTGCTGTACAATGAGCAGTTCTTC

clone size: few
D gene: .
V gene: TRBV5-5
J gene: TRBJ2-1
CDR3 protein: CASSGGTSTDEQFF
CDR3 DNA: TGTGCCAGCAGCGGGGGAACATCGACGGATGAGCAGTTCTTC

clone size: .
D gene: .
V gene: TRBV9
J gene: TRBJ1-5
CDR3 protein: CASSVGSHQPQHF
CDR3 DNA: TGTGCCAGCAGCGTTGGGTCCCATCAGCCCCAGCATTTT

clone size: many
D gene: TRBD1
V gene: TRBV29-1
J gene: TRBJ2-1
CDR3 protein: CSDGTGVNEQFF
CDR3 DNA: TGCAGCGACGGGACAGGCGTCAATGAGCAGTTCTTC

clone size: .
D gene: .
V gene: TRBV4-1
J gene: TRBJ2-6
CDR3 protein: CASSQDEGVGTGANVLTF
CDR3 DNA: TGCGCCAGCAGCCAAGATGAAGGGGTAGGCACTGGGGCCAACGTCCTGACTTTC

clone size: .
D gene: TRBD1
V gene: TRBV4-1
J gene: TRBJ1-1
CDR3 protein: CASSQEGTTGTFTEAFF
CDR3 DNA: TGCGCCAGCAGCCAAGAGGGGACGACAGGGACTTTCACTGAAGCTTTCTTT

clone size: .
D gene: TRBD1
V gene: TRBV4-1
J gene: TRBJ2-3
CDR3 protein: CASSQVDRDTDTQYF
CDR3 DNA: TGCGCCAGCAGCCAAGTGGACAGGGACACAGATACGCAGTATTTT

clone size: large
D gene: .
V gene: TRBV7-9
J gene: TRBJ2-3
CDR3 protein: CASSFTPDTQYF
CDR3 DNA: TGTGCCAGCAGTTTTACACCAGATACGCAGTATTTT

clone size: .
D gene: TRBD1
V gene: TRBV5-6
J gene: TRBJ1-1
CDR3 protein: CASSLMTGRTEAFF
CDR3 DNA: TGTGCCAGCAGCCTCATGACAGGGAGGACTGAAGCTTTCTTT

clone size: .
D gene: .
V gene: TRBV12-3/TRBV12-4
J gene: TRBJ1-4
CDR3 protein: CASRGFATNEKLFF
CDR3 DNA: TGTGCCAGCAGAGGATTTGCAACTAATGAAAAACTGTTTTTT

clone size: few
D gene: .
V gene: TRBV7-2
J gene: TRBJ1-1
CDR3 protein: CASSPVVGAGMNTEAFF
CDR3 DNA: TGTGCCAGCAGCCCCGTCGTCGGTGCGGGGATGAACACTGAAGCTTTCTTT

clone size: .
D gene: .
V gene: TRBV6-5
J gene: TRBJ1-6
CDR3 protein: CASSFTGHPDSPLHF
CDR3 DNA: TGTGCCAGCAGTTTTACGGGACATCCTGATTCACCCCTCCACTTT

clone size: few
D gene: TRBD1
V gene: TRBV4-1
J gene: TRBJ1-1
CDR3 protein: CASSSRTGWNTEAFF
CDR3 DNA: TGCGCCAGCAGCTCCCGGACAGGGTGGAACACTGAAGCTTTCTTT

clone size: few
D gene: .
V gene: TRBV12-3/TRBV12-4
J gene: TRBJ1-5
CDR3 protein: CASSSHRDYSNQPQHF
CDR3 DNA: TGTGCCAGCAGTTCCCACAGGGATTATAGCAATCAGCCCCAGCATTTT

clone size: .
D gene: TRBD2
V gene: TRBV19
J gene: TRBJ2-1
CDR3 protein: CASRSYGTSGNEQFF
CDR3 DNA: TGTGCCAGTAGGTCATACGGGACTAGTGGGAATGAGCAGTTCTTC